The rows below give T cell receptor beta chains drawn from one sample of a study of blood T cell repertoires in COVID-19. Assay used: immunoSEQ multiplex PCR; TCRdb lists only in-frame clones, some missing. The data contain roughly 200,000 clones, more than 80% of them singletons. The sample taken for sequencing was peripheral blood. These receptors all stem from a woman in her sixties with acute or convalescent COVID-19. CDR3s include the opening cysteine and the closing phenylalanine or tryptophan.

j_call cdr3_length v_call cdr3_aa
TRBJ1-1 13 TRBV7-9 CASSPFRSEEAFF
TRBJ2-1 17 TRBV7-3 CASSLMGRVDSYNEQFF
TRBJ1-1 17 TRBV27 CASSFVGIGGDSAEAFF
TRBJ2-1 15 TRBV5-1 CATAREGSTYNEQFF
TRBJ2-7 15 TRBV7-6 CASGLLASGPYEQYF
TRBJ2-5 14 TRBV5-1 CASSWTGREETQYF
TRBJ1-1 13 TRBV6-6 CASRPTGNTEAFF
TRBJ1-4 14 TRBV28 CASSLGQQNEKLFF
TRBJ1-4 14 TRBV7-9 CASSLDRGREKLFF
TRBJ2-2 14 TRBV5-4 CASSLELNTGELFF
TRBJ2-1 17 TRBV9 CASSVGRAGLAGNEQFF
TRBJ1-4 13 TRBV19 CASLGLANEKLFF
TRBJ1-5 20 TRBV14 CASSASASLTEPLQSQPQHF
TRBJ1-3 15 TRBV6-5 CASSGRGAKGNTIYF
TRBJ1-2 15 TRBV27 CASSPRFQGGDGYTF
TRBJ1-1 16 TRBV5-1 CASSLAGTAGDTEAFF
TRBJ2-7 14 TRBV4-1 CASSQDRTAYEQYF
TRBJ1-2 14 TRBV6-5 CASGNGQGVYGYTF
TRBJ1-2 15 TRBV28 CASSARDRGLSGYTF
TRBJ2-1 13 TRBV6-6 CASSLASYNEQFF
TRBJ1-1 15 TRBV28 CASSLFGTGYTEAFF
TRBJ2-3 17 TRBV2 CASIPRGSTQIGGTQYF
TRBJ2-1 12 TRBV30 CAWSPLGGEQFF
TRBJ1-3 13 TRBV5-5 CASSWAHGNTIYF
TRBJ1-2 13 TRBV12-3/TRBV12-4 CASIFQGAPGYTF
TRBJ1-5 14 TRBV28 CASSLFRDTQPQHF
TRBJ2-2 17 TRBV4-2 CASSQEYGTSDNGELFF
TRBJ1-5 15 TRBV28 CATKRGGQSNQPQHF
TRBJ2-3 15 TRBV28 CASSLGAGVTDTQYF
TRBJ1-5 16 TRBV19 CASTLRGTGYNQPQHF
TRBJ1-2 12 TRBV24-1 CATSDTNYGYTF
TRBJ2-7 15 TRBV5-4 CASSLRTSGSYEQYF
TRBJ2-5 15 TRBV5-8 CASSPGLAGQETQYF
TRBJ1-2 16 TRBV28 CASSLYSAHYSYGYTF
TRBJ2-1 13 TRBV12-3/TRBV12-4 CASSLGFGMEQFF
TRBJ1-1 12 TRBV29-1 CSVRPGPTEAFF
TRBJ2-5 16 TRBV19 CASSIMGAWGQETQYF
TRBJ1-2 12 TRBV29-1 CSVETEDYGYTF
TRBJ1-1 13 TRBV28 CASILGRGTEAFF
TRBJ1-2 13 TRBV9 CASSEGQGYGYTF
TRBJ2-5 16 TRBV27 CASSSYRGSRQETQYF
TRBJ2-6 13 TRBV30 CASGTAGANVLTF
TRBJ2-1 19 TRBV6-1 CASSGTARTSGSHRDEQFF
TRBJ2-5 17 TRBV6-1 CASSDWTTGPIQETQYF
TRBJ2-7 12 TRBV7-9 CASSPRGYEQYF
TRBJ2-5 14 TRBV6-5 CASHTGGRLETQYF
TRBJ2-5 13 TRBV27 CASSPPFQETQYF
TRBJ2-7 15 TRBV28 CASTTGTGHVYEQYF
TRBJ1-1 14 TRBV15 CATSSGQGWTEAFF